A single sample is the source of the 14 T cell receptor beta chains below, sequenced in a study of T-cell memory formation after mild COVID-19. From the 5' RACE reads, TCRdb called clonotypes with MiXCR, one entry per CDR3 protein. Counted here are around 390,000 distinct CDR3 sequences, about a sixth occurring once; the ten biggest clones make up 20% to 25%. Sequencing was done on a sample of PBMCs or a T cell subset sorted from them (not recorded which). The receptors here all came from a man younger than 30 who had mild COVID-19 (a few samples of this study predate the infection). Cell type and time point are not known.

This clonotype was recorded a few times. J is TRBJ2-7 and V is TRBV25-1, with 8 bases that match TRBD1. The CDR3 extends over 15 amino acids. Trimming removed 2 bases from V and 2 bases from J; junction bases left unmatched: 5. The V gene's germline CDR1 is MGHDK and CDR2 SYGVNS. The DNA for the CDR3 is TGTGCCAGCAGTGAACCCGGACAGGGAGCCTACGAGCAGTACGTC. Encoded protein: CASSEPGQGAYEQYV.

This clonotype came up many times. The J gene is TRBJ2-5, the V gene TRBV7-9, with 8 nucleotides matching TRBD2. V gave up 5 bases and J gave up 5 bases; unmatched junction bases: 10. The CDR3 covers 15 residues. Germline loops: CDR1 SEHNR, CDR2 FQNEAQ (reference sequence). Here the CDR3 DNA reads TGTGCCAGCAGCCGTACTAGCGGCTCGGGGGAGACCCAGTACTTC. Translation: CASSRTSGSGETQYF.

The chain employs TRBV20-1 and TRBJ1-5; unclear D gene. Trimming removed 5 bases from V and 5 bases from J, with 13 bases in between. CDR1 is DFQATT, CDR2 SNEGSKA, per germline (reference sequence). The CDR3 has 13 amino acids. The CDR3 is CSALDRNYQPQHF. CDR3 DNA: TGCAGTGCTCTTGACCGGAATTATCAGCCCCAGCATTTT.

The chain uses TRBV4-3 and TRBJ2-2; D gene uncertain. Germline lookup yields CDR1 LGHNA and CDR2 YSLEER. The V and J ends lost 0 bases and 6 bases respectively, with 17 bases between them. The CDR3 contains 17 residues. The CDR3 is CASSQDPVSAWSGELFF. The CDR3 DNA reads TGCGCCAGCAGCCAAGATCCTGTCAGTGCATGGTCCGGGGAGCTGTTTTTT.

In this sample, this clonotype turned up a few times. The chain is built from TRBV7-8 and TRBJ2-1, with 16 bases fitting TRBD2. Germline V lookup: CDR1 SGHVS, CDR2 FQNEAQ. The CDR3 totals 18 residues. The trim removed 3 bases at V and 6 bases at J, leaving 8 bases unmatched. CDR3 sequence reads: CASSFMSGTSGGANEQFF. DNA of the CDR3: TGTGCCAGCAGCTTCATGTCTGGGACTAGCGGGGGGGCCAATGAGCAGTTCTTC.

This clonotype has more than one count but fewer than ten. This chain uses TRBV7-2 with TRBJ1-1; D may be TRBD1 (5 bases). This CDR3 contains 15 residues. CDR1 SGHTA and CDR2 FQGNSA come from the germline V gene. Trimming stripped 2 bases from V and 0 bases from J, with 10 bases between. The CDR3 bases are TGTGCCAGCAGCTTACGGGGACCGCTGAACACTGAAGCTTTCTTT. Amino acid sequence: CASSLRGPLNTEAFF.

The chain recombines TRBV12-3 or TRBV12-4 with TRBJ1-5; no clear D. This CDR3 contains 12 residues. V lost 2 bases and J lost 5, with 4 bases in between. This CDR3 is CASSLPDQPQHF. In nucleotides, the CDR3 is TGTGCCAGCAGTTTACCAGATCAGCCCCAGCATTTT.

This clonotype occurred a few times. V usage is TRBV4-3 and J usage is TRBJ2-1; a possible D gene is TRBD2 (5 bases). Trimming removed 4 bases from V and 0 bases from J, with 10 bases in between. Germline CDR1 reads LGHNA; CDR2 reads YSLEER. The CDR3 is made up of 15 amino acids. CDR3 sequence: CASSRRSGSYNEQFF. CDR3 DNA: TGCGCCAGCAGCCGGAGGTCCGGCTCCTACAATGAGCAGTTCTTC.

Regarding this clonotype: With a much larger clone just one base away, this may be a read error. V gene TRBV7-3 combines with J gene TRBJ2-7; 7 nucleotides agree with TRBD1. The CDR3 is 13 residues long. The V segment lost 5 bases and the J segment 1 base; nucleotides outside the gene matches: 2. The germline V gene has CDR1 SGHTA and CDR2 FQGTGA. Written as DNA, the CDR3 is TGTGCCAGCAGCCGGGACAGATCCTACGAGCAGTACTTC. The encoded protein is CASSRDRSYEQYF.

There are a few counts of this clonotype. This chain joins TRBV6-2 or TRBV6-3 and TRBJ2-1; no clear D gene. Germline-derived CDR1 and CDR2 are MNHEY and SVGEGT. Trimming took off 6 bases at V and 4 bases at J, with 13 bases between the two ends. This CDR3 contains 14 residues. CDR3 DNA: TGTGCCAGCAGCCTCCGGATGGGGTACAATGAGCAGTTCTTC. Protein: CASSLRMGYNEQFF.

This clonotype was detected many times. The V gene is TRBV5-6, the J gene TRBJ2-1, with no clear D. Germline V lookup: CDR1 SGHDT, CDR2 YYEEEE. The CDR3 spans 15 residues. Trimming took 2 bases from V and 6 from J, leaving 15 bases between them. This CDR3 reads CASSLSPFLPNEQFF. In nucleotides, the CDR3 is TGTGCCAGCAGCTTATCCCCCTTCCTGCCCAATGAGCAGTTCTTC.

This clonotype has ten or more counts. The genes are TRBV7-2 and TRBJ2-3, with D unclear. The CDR3 contains 12 residues. Germline loops: CDR1 SGHTA, CDR2 FQGNSA. Trimming shortened V by 2 bases and J by 4 bases, and 4 bases separated the two germline ends. In DNA form, the CDR3 reads TGTGCCAGCAGCTTAATATCAGATACGCAGTATTTT. Its translation is CASSLISDTQYF.

This clonotype came up a few times. V is TRBV7-7 and J is TRBJ2-5, with 7 bases aligning to TRBD2. This CDR3 is built from 14 residues. V dropped 4 bases and J dropped 5; count of bases not matched to a gene: 7. Germline loops: CDR1 SSHAT, CDR2 FNYEAQ (reference sequence). In nucleotides, the CDR3 is TGTGCCAGCAGCTCCGGGGGGTTTTTGGAGACCCAGTACTTC. Translation gives CASSSGGFLETQYF.

This clonotype was observed a handful of times. J is TRBJ2-1 and V is TRBV24-1, with D tentatively TRBD1 or TRBD2 (6 bases each). Germline loops: CDR1 KGHDR, CDR2 SFDVKD. The CDR3 contains 14 residues. V was shortened by 10 bases and J by 7 bases, with 19 bases between the two germline ends. The DNA of the CDR3 is TGTGCCACGGCTGGGGGGCAGACGGGGAATGAGCAGTTCTTC. Translating gives CATAGGQTGNEQFF.